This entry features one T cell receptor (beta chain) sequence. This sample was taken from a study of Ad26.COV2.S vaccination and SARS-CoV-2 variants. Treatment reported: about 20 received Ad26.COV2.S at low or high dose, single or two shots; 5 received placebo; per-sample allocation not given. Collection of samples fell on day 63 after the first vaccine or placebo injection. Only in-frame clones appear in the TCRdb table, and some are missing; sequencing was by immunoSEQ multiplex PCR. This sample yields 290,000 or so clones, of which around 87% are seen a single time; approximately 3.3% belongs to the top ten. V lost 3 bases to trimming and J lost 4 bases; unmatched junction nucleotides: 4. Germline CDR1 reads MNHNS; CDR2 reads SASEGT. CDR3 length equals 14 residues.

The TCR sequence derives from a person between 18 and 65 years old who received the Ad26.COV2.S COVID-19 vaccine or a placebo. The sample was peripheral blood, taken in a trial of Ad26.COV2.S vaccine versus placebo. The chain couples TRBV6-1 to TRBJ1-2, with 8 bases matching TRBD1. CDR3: CASSDGQGLYGYTF. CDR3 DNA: TGTGCCAGCAGTGACGGACAGGGCCTCTATGGCTACACCTTC.